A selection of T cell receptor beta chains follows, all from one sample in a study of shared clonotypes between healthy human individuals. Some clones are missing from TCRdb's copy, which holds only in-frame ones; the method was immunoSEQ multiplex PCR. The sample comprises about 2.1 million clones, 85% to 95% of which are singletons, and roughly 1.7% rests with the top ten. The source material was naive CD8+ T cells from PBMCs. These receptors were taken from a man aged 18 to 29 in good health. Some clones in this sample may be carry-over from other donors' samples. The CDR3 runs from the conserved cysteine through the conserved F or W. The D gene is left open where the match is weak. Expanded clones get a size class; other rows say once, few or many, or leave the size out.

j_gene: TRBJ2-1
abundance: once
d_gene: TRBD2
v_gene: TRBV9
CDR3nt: TGTGCCAGCAGCCCGGGACTAATAAATGAGCAGTTCTTC
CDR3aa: CASSPGLINEQFF

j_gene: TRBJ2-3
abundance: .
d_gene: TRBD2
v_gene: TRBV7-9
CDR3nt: TGTGCCAGCATAGTAGCGGGCCGCACAGATACGCAGTATTTT
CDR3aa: CASIVAGRTDTQYF

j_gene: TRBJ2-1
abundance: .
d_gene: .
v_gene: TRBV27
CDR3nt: TGTGCCAGCAGTTTGAGAGGGCCCTACAATGAGCAGTTCTTC
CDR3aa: CASSLRGPYNEQFF

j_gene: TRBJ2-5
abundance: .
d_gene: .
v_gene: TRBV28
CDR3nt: TGTGCCAGCAGTTTAGAGGGCAGGGATCAAGAGACCCAGTACTTC
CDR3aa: CASSLEGRDQETQYF

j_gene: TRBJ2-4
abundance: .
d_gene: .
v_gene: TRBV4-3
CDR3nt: TGCGCCAGCAGCCAAGAGTGGGGAGCCAAAAACATTCAGTACTTC
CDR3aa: CASSQEWGAKNIQYF

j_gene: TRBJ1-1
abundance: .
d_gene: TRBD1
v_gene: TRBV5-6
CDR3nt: TGTGCCAGCGGACAGGGGGGTCGCGGAGCTTTCTTT
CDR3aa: CASGQGGRGAFF

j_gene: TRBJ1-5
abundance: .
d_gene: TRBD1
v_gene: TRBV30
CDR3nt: TGTGCCTGGAGTAATCAGGGGGAAATATGGCAGCCCCAGCATTTT
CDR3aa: CAWSNQGEIWQPQHF

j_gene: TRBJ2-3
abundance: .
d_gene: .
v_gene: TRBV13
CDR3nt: TGTGCCAGCAGCTTAGAGGTAGCAGGGGGCACAGATACGCAGTATTTT
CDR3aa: CASSLEVAGGTDTQYF

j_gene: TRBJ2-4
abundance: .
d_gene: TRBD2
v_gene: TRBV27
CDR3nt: TGTGCCAGCAGTTTGGGTGGCGAAAGGCCGGGACTAGCGGGAGGTGGCAAAAACATTCAGTACTTC
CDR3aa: CASSLGGERPGLAGGGKNIQYF

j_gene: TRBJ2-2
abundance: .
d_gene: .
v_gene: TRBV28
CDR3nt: TGTGCCAGCAGTCTTTTTCCCGGGGAGCTGTTTTTT
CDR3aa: CASSLFPGELFF

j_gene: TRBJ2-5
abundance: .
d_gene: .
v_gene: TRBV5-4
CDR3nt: TGTGCCAGCTGGGGGCCCCAAGAGACCCAGTACTTC
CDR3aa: CASWGPQETQYF

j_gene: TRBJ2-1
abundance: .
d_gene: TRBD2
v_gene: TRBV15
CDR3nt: TGTGCCACCAGCAGAGAGTATGTGCTAGCGGGGGACAATGAGCAGTTCTTC
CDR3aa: CATSREYVLAGDNEQFF

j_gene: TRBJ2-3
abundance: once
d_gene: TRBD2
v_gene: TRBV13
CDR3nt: TGTGCCAGCAGCTCTGGGAGGGTTCAGTATTTT
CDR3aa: CASSSGRVQYF

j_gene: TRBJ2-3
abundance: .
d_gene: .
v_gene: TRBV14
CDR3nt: TGTGCCAGCAGCCAAGATGGGGTCATTCAGAGTCTCACAGATACGCAGTATTTT
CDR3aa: CASSQDGVIQSLTDTQYF

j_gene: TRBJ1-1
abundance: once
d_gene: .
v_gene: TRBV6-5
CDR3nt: TGTGCCAGCAAATGGGGGAAGAACACTGAAGCTTTCTTT
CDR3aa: CASKWGKNTEAFF

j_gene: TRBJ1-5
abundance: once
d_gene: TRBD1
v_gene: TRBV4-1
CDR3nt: TGCGCCAGCAGCCAAGATCATGGGTTCGAGGGGGCCTATCAGCCCCAGCATTTT
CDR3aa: CASSQDHGFEGAYQPQHF

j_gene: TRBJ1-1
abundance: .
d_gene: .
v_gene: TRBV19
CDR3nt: TGTGCCAGCACCCGAGGGAGGACAGCTAACACTGAAGCTTTCTTT
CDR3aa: CASTRGRTANTEAFF

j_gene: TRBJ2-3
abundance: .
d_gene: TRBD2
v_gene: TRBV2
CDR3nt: TGTGCCGGCCCGACTAGCGGGATGGCAGATACGCAGTATTTT
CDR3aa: CAGPTSGMADTQYF

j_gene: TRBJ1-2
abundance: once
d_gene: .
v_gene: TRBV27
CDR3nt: TGTGCCAGCAGCCGTGGTCATAAAGACGGCTACACCTTC
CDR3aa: CASSRGHKDGYTF

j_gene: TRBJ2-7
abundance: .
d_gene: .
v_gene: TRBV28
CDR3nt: TGTGCCAGCAGTCCCGGGAACGGCTACGAGCAGTACTTC
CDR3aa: CASSPGNGYEQYF

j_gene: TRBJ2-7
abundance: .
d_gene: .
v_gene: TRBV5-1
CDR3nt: TGCGCCAGCAGCTCCGGGGGCAGGCTCTCCTACGAGCAGTACTTC
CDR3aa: CASSSGGRLSYEQYF

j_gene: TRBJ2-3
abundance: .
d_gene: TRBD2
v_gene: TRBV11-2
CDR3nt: TGTGCCAGCAGCCGGGGGGCAGATACGCAGTATTTT
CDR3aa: CASSRGADTQYF

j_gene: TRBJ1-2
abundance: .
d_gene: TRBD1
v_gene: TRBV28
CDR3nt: TGTGCCAGCAGTTTAGGGACAGGGCTGGGCTACACCTTC
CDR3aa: CASSLGTGLGYTF

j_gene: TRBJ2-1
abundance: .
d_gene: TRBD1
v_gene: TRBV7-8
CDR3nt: TGTGCCAGCAGCTTAAGACAGGGGATGGTCAATGAGCAGTTCTTC
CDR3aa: CASSLRQGMVNEQFF

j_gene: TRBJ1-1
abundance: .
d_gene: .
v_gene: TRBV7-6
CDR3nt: TGTGCCAGCAGCTTCCCCCCGCGTGGGGCGGGAAACACTGAAGCTTTCTTT
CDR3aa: CASSFPPRGAGNTEAFF

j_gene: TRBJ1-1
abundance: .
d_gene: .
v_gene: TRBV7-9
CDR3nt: TGTGCCAGTCAGCCGGGGAACACTGAAGCTTTCTTT
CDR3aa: CASQPGNTEAFF

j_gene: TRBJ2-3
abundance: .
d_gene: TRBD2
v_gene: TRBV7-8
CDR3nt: TGTGCCAGCAGCTCCCCACTAGCGGATAGCACAGATACGCAGTATTTT
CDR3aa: CASSSPLADSTDTQYF

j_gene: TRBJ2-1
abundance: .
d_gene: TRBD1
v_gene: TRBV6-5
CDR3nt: TGTGCCAGCAGTCCGTGGACAGGGGGCCATGAGCAGTTCTTC
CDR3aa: CASSPWTGGHEQFF

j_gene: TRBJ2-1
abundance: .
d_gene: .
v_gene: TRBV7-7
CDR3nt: TGTGCTAGAACTAGGACCTCTAGGGATGAGCAGTTCTTC
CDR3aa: CARTRTSRDEQFF

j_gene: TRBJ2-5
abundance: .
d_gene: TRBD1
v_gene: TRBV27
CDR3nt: TGTGCCAGCAGTCCTCGACAGGGATCGGGAGAGACCCAGTACTTC
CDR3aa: CASSPRQGSGETQYF

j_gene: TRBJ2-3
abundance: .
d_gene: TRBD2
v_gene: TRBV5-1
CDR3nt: TGCGCCAGCAGCCAAGGACTAGCGACCACAGATACGCAGTATTTT
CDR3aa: CASSQGLATTDTQYF

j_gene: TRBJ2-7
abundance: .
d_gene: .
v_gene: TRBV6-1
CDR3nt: TGTGCCGAGAGTGAGGGTTCCTACGAGCAGTACTTC
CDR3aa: CAESEGSYEQYF

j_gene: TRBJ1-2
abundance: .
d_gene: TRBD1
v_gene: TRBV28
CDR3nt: TGTGCCAGCAGTTACCCAACTCTGAGGGACAGGGACGATGGCTACACCTTC
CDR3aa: CASSYPTLRDRDDGYTF

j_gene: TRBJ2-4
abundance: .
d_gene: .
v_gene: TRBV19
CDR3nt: TGTGCCAGTAGTTCTCCGATAGCCAAAAACATTCAGTACTTC
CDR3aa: CASSSPIAKNIQYF

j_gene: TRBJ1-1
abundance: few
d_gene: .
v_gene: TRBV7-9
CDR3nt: TGTGCCAGCAGCTTAGCCGGGTCCGAAGCTTTCTTT
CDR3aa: CASSLAGSEAFF

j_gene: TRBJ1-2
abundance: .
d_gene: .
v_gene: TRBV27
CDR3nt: TGTGCCAGCAGGCCCTTTTTGGGGAGCTATGGCTACACCTTC
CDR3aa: CASRPFLGSYGYTF

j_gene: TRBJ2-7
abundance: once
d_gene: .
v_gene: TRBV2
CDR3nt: TGTGCCAGCATTACGGCAGAAAGAACCTACGAGCAGTACTTC
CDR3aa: CASITAERTYEQYF

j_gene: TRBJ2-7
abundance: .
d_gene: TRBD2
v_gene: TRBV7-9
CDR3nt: TGTGCCAGCAGCTCCTGGACTAGCGGGAGTGGCTTGCACGAGCAGTACTTC
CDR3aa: CASSSWTSGSGLHEQYF

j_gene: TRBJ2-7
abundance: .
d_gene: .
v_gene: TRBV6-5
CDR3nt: TGTGCCAGCAGTCCCCCCCGGGGTAGTTCCTACGAGCAGTACTTC
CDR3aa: CASSPPRGSSYEQYF

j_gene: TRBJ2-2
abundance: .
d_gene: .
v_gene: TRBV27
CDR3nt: TGTGCCAGCAGTTTATGGGAGAACACCGGGGAGCTGTTTTTT
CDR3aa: CASSLWENTGELFF

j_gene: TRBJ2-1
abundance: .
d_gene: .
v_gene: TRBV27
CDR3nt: TGTGCCAGCAGTTTAAGCGGCAGCTCCTACAATGAGCAGTTCTTC
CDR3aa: CASSLSGSSYNEQFF

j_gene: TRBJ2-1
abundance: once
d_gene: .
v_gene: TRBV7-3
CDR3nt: TGTGCCAGCAGCTTTGCGCAGGTGGGGTGGAATGAGCAGTTCTTC
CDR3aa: CASSFAQVGWNEQFF

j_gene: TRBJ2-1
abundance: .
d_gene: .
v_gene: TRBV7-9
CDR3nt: TGTGCCAGCAGTACGCGTAGCGGAACCAACCCATACAATGAGCAGTTCTTC
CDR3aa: CASSTRSGTNPYNEQFF

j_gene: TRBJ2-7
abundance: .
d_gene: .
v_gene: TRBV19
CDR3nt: TGTGCCAGTAGTCACCCGACAGTGAAATACGAGCAGTACTTC
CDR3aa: CASSHPTVKYEQYF

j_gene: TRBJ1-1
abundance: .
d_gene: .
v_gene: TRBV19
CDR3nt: TGTGCCAGTAGATCAGGACGGGAGGCGTCTGAAGCTTTCTTT
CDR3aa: CASRSGREASEAFF